The 17 T cell receptor beta chains in this list originate from one sample, sequenced in a study of CD8 T cells in Susac syndrome. RNA totalling about 0.45 to 1 ug underwent reverse transcription with random hexamers. TCRdb re-derived calls from the immunoSEQ multiplex PCR reads in MiXCR, one entry per CDR3 protein. The repertoire consists of about 210,000 distinct CDR3 sequences, with approximately 95% occurring once and the leading ten covering roughly 0.09%. The sequenced sample was CD4+ T cells from PBMCs. The receptors were sampled from a human donor with multiple sclerosis.

This clonotype was observed a single time. The chain carries TRBV25-1 and TRBJ2-1; D tentatively reads TRBD1 or TRBD2 (6 bases each). V was shortened by 7 bases and J by 6 bases, with 13 bases between the two germline ends. This CDR3 has 13 residues. Germline V gene data show CDR1 as MGHDK and CDR2 as SYGVNS. CDR3 nucleotides: TGTGCCAGCACGGGGGCGGTGCCCAATGAGCAGTTCTTC. This sequence encodes CASTGAVPNEQFF. The variable domain in full, completed from reference TRBV25-1 and TRBJ2-1, reads EADIYQTPRYLVIGTGKKITLECSQTMGHDKMYWYQQDPGMELHLIHYSYGVNSTEKGDLSSESTVSRIRTEHFPLTLESARPSHTSQYLCASTGAVPNEQFFGPGTRLTVL.

CDR3 DNA sequence: TGTGCCAGCAGTTTTGGCGCGGGAGTGCCGGGGGAGCAGTACTTC. Protein: CASSFGAGVPGEQYF. The J gene is TRBJ2-7, the V gene TRBV27; 7 bases map to TRBD2. Germline V lookup: CDR1 MNHEY, CDR2 SMNVEV (reference sequence). The CDR3 loop spans 15 amino acids. V shed 3 bases, J shed 7 bases, and the junction held 12 bases outside the gene matches.

V and J are TRBV9 and TRBJ2-3; TRBD2 is a possible D gene (6 bases). The CDR3 contains 15 residues. Trimming took 2 bases from V and 4 from J, leaving 14 bases between them. Per the germline V gene, CDR1 is SGDLS and CDR2 is YYNGEE. CDR3: CASSVGLAGPDTQYF. The CDR3 bases are TGTGCCAGCAGCGTCGGACTGGCGGGACCAGATACGCAGTATTTT.

This clonotype was recorded once. An end of the junction does not agree with germline; a read error may underlie this. This chain links TRBV4-2 with TRBJ1-5; weak D call: TRBD1 (5 bases). Looked up from germline, CDR1 is LGHNA and CDR2 is YNFKEQ. The CDR3 spans 13 residues. The CDR3 nucleotides are TGTGCCAGCAGCCAGCTGACCGGGACTCCCCACTATTTT. Its translation: CASSQLTGTPHYF.

This chain connects TRBV9 to TRBJ2-3; perhaps D is TRBD1 or TRBD2 (5 bases each). Germline values: CDR1 SGDLS, CDR2 YYNGEE. CDR3 length: 14 residues. V was cut by 3 bases and J by 4 bases, with 12 bases left in between. CDR3 loop: CASSGGGLADTQYF. The CDR3 DNA reads TGTGCCAGCAGCGGGGGCGGGCTGGCAGATACGCAGTATTTT. The variable domain in full, completed from reference TRBV9 and TRBJ2-3, reads DSGVTQTPKHLITATGQRVTLRCSPRSGDLSVYWYQQSLDQGLQFLIQYYNGEERAKGNILERFSAQQFPDLHSELNLSSLELGDSALYFCASSGGGLADTQYFGPGTRLTVL.

The chain has TRBV5-1 and TRBJ1-1; D unclear. CDR3 length: 13 amino acids. V lost 0 bases and J 6 bases, leaving 9 bases between the germline ends. Germline V gene sequence: CDR1 SGHRS, CDR2 YFSETQ. CDR3 bases: TGCGCCAGCAGCTTGGGCGGGCCTGCTGAAGCTTTCTTT. It codes for CASSLGGPAEAFF.

The chain is built from TRBV2 and TRBJ2-1, with 7 bases that match TRBD2. The CDR3 spans 15 residues. Germline loops: CDR1 SNHLY, CDR2 FYNNEI. V trimming: 4 bases; J trimming: 2 bases; junction bases outside the gene matches: 5. CDR3 residues: CASSVGRGAYNEQFF. CDR3 bases: TGTGCCAGCAGTGTGGGACGGGGGGCCTACAATGAGCAGTTCTTC.

This clonotype was seen only once. This chain connects TRBV6-1 to TRBJ2-1; D is unclear. Germline V CDR1 and CDR2: MNHNS, SASEGT. The CDR3 spans 14 residues. V was shortened by 6 bases and J by 8 bases, with 17 bases between the two germline ends. This CDR3 reads CASSPPILGDEQFF. DNA of the CDR3: TGTGCCAGCAGCCCCCCTATACTGGGTGATGAGCAGTTCTTC.

V and J are TRBV15 and TRBJ2-1, with a tentative D call TRBD2 (6 bases). CDR3 length: 18 residues. Germline CDR1 reads LNHNV; CDR2 reads YYDKDF (reference sequence). V lost 0 bases to trimming and J lost 1 base, with 16 bases between them. The CDR3 is CATSRDLGTFDSYNEQFF. In DNA form, the CDR3 reads TGTGCCACCAGCAGAGATCTCGGGACTTTCGATTCCTACAATGAGCAGTTCTTC.

The chain couples TRBV5-4 to TRBJ1-2; unclear D gene. V shed 2 bases and J shed 0 bases, with 8 bases lying between them. The CDR3 runs to 14 residues. Germline V gene data show CDR1 as SGHNT and CDR2 as YYREEE (reference sequence). The CDR3 DNA reads TGTGCCAGCAGCTTCGACCGCACTAACTATGGCTACACCTTC. Amino acid sequence: CASSFDRTNYGYTF. Combining the CDR3 with reference TRBV5-4 and TRBJ1-2 gives the whole variable domain ETGVTQSPTHLIKTRGQQVTLRCSSQSGHNTVSWYQQALGQGPQFIFQYYREEENGRGNFPPRFSGLQFPNYSSELNVNALELDDSALYLCASSFDRTNYGYTFGSGTRLTVV.

This rearrangement joins TRBV30 to TRBJ2-1; unclear D gene. V was pared by 3 bases and J by 5 bases, with 8 bases between. CDR3 size: 12 residues. Germline assignment: CDR1 GTSNPN and CDR2 SVGIG (reference sequence). The CDR3 here is CAWSSGNNEQFF. The CDR3 DNA is TGTGCCTGGAGCTCCGGTAACAATGAGCAGTTCTTC.

The chain recombines TRBV4-1 with TRBJ1-2; 10 bases are shared with TRBD1. The CDR3 is made up of 15 amino acids. CDR1 is MGHRA, CDR2 YSYEKL, per germline. J was trimmed by 2 bases and V by 3 bases; bases with no gene match: 3. CDR3 amino acids: CASSHLTGGNYGYTF. CDR3 sequence (DNA): TGCGCCAGCAGCCACCTGACAGGGGGCAACTATGGCTACACCTTC.

V and J are TRBV9 and TRBJ2-6; D remains unclear. The length of the CDR3 is 14 residues. Germline V gene data show CDR1 as SGDLS and CDR2 as YYNGEE. V was clipped by 0 bases and J by 0 bases, with 1 base between them. CDR3 in amino acids: CASSVVSGANVLTF. For the CDR3, the DNA is TGTGCCAGCAGCGTAGTCTCTGGGGCCAACGTCCTGACTTTC.

The J gene is TRBJ2-7, the V gene TRBV9; possible D gene TRBD1, 6 bases. The CDR3 covers 14 residues. Germline V CDR1 and CDR2: SGDLS, YYNGEE. Deletions cut 4 bases from V and 0 bases from J, with 11 bases between. The CDR3 loop reads CASSPRGTSYEQYF. Here the CDR3 DNA reads TGTGCCAGCAGCCCAAGGGGGACCTCCTACGAGCAGTACTTC.

This sequence joins TRBV20-1 and TRBJ2-5; D remains unclear. Trimming removed 0 bases from V and 7 bases from J, with 12 bases in between. Germline CDR1 is DFQATT and CDR2 is SNEGSKA (reference sequence). There are 13 residues in the CDR3. The CDR3 nucleotides are TGCAGTGCTAGAGATGGGCCCTCCGGGACCCAGTACTTC. It yields the protein CSARDGPSGTQYF.

The chain combines TRBV9 with TRBJ1-2; D remains unclear. Trimming took 1 base from V and 4 from J, leaving 14 bases between them. CDR3 size: 15 residues. Looked up from germline, CDR1 is SGDLS and CDR2 is YYNGEE. The CDR3 is CASSVILWDTYGYTF. As DNA, the CDR3 is TGTGCCAGCAGCGTAATATTGTGGGATACCTATGGCTACACCTTC.

The chain couples TRBV20-1 to TRBJ2-7; 10 nucleotides agree with TRBD1. Trimming cost V 6 bases and J 2 bases; bases outside gene matches: 7. This CDR3 has 14 amino acids. Germline lookup yields CDR1 DFQATT and CDR2 SNEGSKA (reference sequence). The CDR3 DNA is TGCAGTGCGAGACAGGGGGCCCCCCCCTACGAGCAGTACTTC. Translating it yields CSARQGAPPYEQYF.